Listed below are T cell receptor beta chains from one sample, sequenced in a study of blood T cell repertoires in COVID-19. The data were produced by immunoSEQ multiplex PCR, yet TCRdb's version contains in-frame clones alone and is incomplete. The sample has about 240,000 clones, roughly 76% seen once. Source material: peripheral blood. The receptors were gathered from a woman older than 75 with COVID-19, enrolled during active disease. CDR3s include the opening cysteine and the closing phenylalanine or tryptophan. D genes are given only for firm matches. Clone size is stated in some rows and not others, as once, few, many or a class when expanded.

j_call: TRBJ1-2; d_call: TRBD1; v_call: TRBV4-1; clone_size: NA; cdr3_nt: TGCGCCAGCAGCCAAGACGGCAGGGGGAACTATGGCTACACCTTC; cdr3_aa: CASSQDGRGNYGYTF
j_call: TRBJ2-1; d_call: NA; v_call: TRBV11-2; clone_size: NA; cdr3_nt: TGTGCCAGCAGCCCCCGACAGTTCTCCTACAATGAGCAGTTCTTC; cdr3_aa: CASSPRQFSYNEQFF
j_call: TRBJ1-5; d_call: NA; v_call: TRBV6-4; clone_size: NA; cdr3_nt: TGTGCCAGCAGTCTACTCTTAGGGGGACAGCCCCAGCATTTT; cdr3_aa: CASSLLLGGQPQHF
j_call: TRBJ2-5; d_call: TRBD1; v_call: TRBV5-1; clone_size: NA; cdr3_nt: TGCGCCAGCAGCTTGGGGGGGACAGGGTCATCGGAGACCCAGTACTTC; cdr3_aa: CASSLGGTGSSETQYF
j_call: TRBJ2-1; d_call: NA; v_call: TRBV19; clone_size: NA; cdr3_nt: TGTGCCAGTAGGGTAAGCGAGAGCTCCTACAATGAGCAGTTCTTC; cdr3_aa: CASRVSESSYNEQFF
j_call: TRBJ1-2; d_call: NA; v_call: TRBV5-4; clone_size: NA; cdr3_nt: TGTGCCAGCAGAGCTCCGGACAATAACTATGGCTACACCTTC; cdr3_aa: CASRAPDNNYGYTF
j_call: TRBJ1-6; d_call: NA; v_call: TRBV29-1; clone_size: NA; cdr3_nt: TGCAGCGCGTTGGACAGTTATAATTCACCCCTCCACTTT; cdr3_aa: CSALDSYNSPLHF
j_call: TRBJ1-2; d_call: NA; v_call: TRBV5-4; clone_size: NA; cdr3_nt: TGTGCCAGCAGCTTGGTGGGGGCTCGATTATTCAGCTATGGCTACACCTTC; cdr3_aa: CASSLVGARLFSYGYTF
j_call: TRBJ1-2; d_call: TRBD1; v_call: TRBV24-1; clone_size: once; cdr3_nt: TGTGCCACCAGAGTGGGGACAGCAGATGGCTACACCTTC; cdr3_aa: CATRVGTADGYTF
j_call: TRBJ1-5; d_call: TRBD1; v_call: TRBV28; clone_size: NA; cdr3_nt: TGTGCCAGCAGTCCGGGACAGGGCAAGGGCAATCAGCCCCAGCATTTT; cdr3_aa: CASSPGQGKGNQPQHF
j_call: TRBJ2-3; d_call: TRBD2; v_call: TRBV29-1; clone_size: few; cdr3_nt: TGCAGCGTCGGAGGGACTAGCGGGAGCCCAGATACGCAGTATTTT; cdr3_aa: CSVGGTSGSPDTQYF
j_call: TRBJ2-1; d_call: TRBD2; v_call: TRBV19; clone_size: NA; cdr3_nt: TGTGCCAGTAGTCCTCTAGCGGGGGGAACTAGGTTCTTC; cdr3_aa: CASSPLAGGTRFF
j_call: TRBJ1-1; d_call: TRBD1; v_call: TRBV5-1; clone_size: NA; cdr3_nt: TGCGCCAGCAGCTCCCAGGGGGGTAACACTGAAGCTTTCTTT; cdr3_aa: CASSSQGGNTEAFF
j_call: TRBJ1-2; d_call: TRBD1; v_call: TRBV30; clone_size: NA; cdr3_nt: TGTGCCTGGAGTGGGACAGGTTATGGCTACACCTTC; cdr3_aa: CAWSGTGYGYTF
j_call: TRBJ1-2; d_call: TRBD1; v_call: TRBV27; clone_size: NA; cdr3_nt: TGTGCCAGCACCGTCCGACAGGGAGGTGGCTACACCTTC; cdr3_aa: CASTVRQGGGYTF
j_call: TRBJ2-5; d_call: TRBD2; v_call: TRBV10-3; clone_size: NA; cdr3_nt: TGTGCCATCAGAGCTAGCGGGGGGACTCAAGAGACCCAGTACTTC; cdr3_aa: CAIRASGGTQETQYF
j_call: TRBJ2-7; d_call: TRBD2; v_call: TRBV5-4; clone_size: NA; cdr3_nt: TGTGCCAGCAGCCGTGGTGGCCTAGCGGGAGTAACCTACGAGCAGTACTTC; cdr3_aa: CASSRGGLAGVTYEQYF
j_call: TRBJ1-1; d_call: TRBD1; v_call: TRBV18; clone_size: once; cdr3_nt: TGTGCCAGCTCACCTGGGACAGGGGGGTACACTGAAGCTTTCTTT; cdr3_aa: CASSPGTGGYTEAFF